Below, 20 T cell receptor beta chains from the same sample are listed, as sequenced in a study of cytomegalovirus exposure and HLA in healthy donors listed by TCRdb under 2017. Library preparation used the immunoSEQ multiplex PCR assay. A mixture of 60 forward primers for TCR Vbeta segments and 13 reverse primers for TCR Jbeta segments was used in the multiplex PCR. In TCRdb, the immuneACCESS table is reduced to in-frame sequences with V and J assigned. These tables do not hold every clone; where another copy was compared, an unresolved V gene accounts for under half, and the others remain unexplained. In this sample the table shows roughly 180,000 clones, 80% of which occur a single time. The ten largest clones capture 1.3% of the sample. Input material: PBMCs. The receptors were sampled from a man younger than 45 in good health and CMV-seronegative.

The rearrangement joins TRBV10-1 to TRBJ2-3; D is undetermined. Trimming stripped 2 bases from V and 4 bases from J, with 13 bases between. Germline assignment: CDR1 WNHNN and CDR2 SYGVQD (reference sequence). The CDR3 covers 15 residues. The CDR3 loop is CASSEAESEPDTQYF. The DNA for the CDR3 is TGCGCCAGCAGTGAGGCGGAATCGGAGCCAGATACGCAGTATTTT.

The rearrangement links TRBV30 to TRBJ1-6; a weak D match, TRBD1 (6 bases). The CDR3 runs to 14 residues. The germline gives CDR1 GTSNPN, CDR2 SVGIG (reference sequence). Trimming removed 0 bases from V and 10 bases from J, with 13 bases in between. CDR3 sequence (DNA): TGTGCCTGGAGTGTACGGGCAGGGGACTCACCCCTCCACTTT. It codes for CAWSVRAGDSPLHF.

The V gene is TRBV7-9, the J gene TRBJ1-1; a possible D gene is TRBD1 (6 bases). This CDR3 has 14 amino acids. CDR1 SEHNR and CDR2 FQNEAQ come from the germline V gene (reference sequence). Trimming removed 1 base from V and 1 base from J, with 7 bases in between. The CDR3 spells CASSLDRENTEAFF. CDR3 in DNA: TGTGCCAGCAGCTTAGACAGGGAGAACACTGAAGCTTTCTTT. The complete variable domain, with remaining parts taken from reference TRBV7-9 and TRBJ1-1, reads DTGVSQNPRHKITKRGQNVTFRCDPISEHNRLYWYRQTLGQGPEFLTYFQNEAQLEKSRLLSDRFSAERPKGSFSTLEIQRTEQGDSAMYLCASSLDRENTEAFFGQGTRLTVV.

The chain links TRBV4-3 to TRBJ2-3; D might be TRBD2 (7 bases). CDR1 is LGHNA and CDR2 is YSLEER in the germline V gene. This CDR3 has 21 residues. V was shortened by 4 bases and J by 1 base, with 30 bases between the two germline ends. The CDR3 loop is CASSPKGRGMGGGWGTDTQYF. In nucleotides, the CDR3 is TGCGCCAGCAGCCCTAAGGGGCGGGGAATGGGCGGGGGCTGGGGCACAGATACGCAGTATTTT.

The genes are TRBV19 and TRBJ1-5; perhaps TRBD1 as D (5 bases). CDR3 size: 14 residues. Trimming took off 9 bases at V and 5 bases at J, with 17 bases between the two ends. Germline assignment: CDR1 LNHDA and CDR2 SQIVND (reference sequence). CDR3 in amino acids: CARRDRSYHQPQHF. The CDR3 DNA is TGTGCCAGGCGAGACAGATCGTACCATCAGCCCCAGCATTTT.

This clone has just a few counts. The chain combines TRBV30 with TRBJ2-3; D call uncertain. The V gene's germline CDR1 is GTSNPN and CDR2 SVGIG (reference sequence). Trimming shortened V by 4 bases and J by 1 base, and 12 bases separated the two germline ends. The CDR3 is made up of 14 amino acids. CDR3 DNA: TGTGCCTGGAATGTCTACTCCGGCACAGATACGCAGTATTTT. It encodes CAWNVYSGTDTQYF.

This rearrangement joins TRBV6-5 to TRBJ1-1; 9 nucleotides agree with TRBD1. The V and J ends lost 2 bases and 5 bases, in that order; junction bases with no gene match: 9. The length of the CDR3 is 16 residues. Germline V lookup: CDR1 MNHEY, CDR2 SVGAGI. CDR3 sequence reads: CASSYILQGARTEAFF. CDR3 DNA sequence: TGTGCCAGCAGTTACATATTACAGGGGGCACGAACTGAAGCTTTCTTT.

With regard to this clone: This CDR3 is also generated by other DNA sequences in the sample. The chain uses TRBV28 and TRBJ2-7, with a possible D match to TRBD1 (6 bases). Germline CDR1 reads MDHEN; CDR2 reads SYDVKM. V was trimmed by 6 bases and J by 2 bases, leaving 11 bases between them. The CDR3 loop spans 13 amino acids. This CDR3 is CASSSGQTYEQYF. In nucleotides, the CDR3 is TGTGCCAGCAGCTCGGGACAAACCTACGAGCAGTACTTC. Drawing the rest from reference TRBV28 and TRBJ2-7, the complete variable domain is DVKVTQSSRYLVKRTGEKVFLECVQDMDHENMFWYRQDPGLGLRLIYFSYDVKMKEKGDIPEGYSVSREKKERFSLILESASTNQTSMYLCASSSGQTYEQYFGPGTRLTVT.

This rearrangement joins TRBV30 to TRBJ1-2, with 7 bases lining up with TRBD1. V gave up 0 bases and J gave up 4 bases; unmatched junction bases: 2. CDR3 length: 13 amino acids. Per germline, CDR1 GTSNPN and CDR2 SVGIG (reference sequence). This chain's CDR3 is CAWSVQGTYGYTF. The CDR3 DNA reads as TGTGCCTGGAGTGTACAGGGGACCTATGGCTACACCTTC.

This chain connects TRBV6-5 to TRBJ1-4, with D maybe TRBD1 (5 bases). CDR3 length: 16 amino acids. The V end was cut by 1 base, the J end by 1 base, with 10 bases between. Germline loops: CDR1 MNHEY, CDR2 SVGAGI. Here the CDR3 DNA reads TGTGCCAGCAGTTACTGGGGGGTAGGAACTAATGAAAAACTGTTTTTT. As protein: CASSYWGVGTNEKLFF.

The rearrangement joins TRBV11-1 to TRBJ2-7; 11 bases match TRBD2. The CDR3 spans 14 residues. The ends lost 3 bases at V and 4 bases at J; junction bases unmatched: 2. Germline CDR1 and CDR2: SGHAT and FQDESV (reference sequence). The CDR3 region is CASSLGLAEYEQYF. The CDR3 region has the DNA TGTGCCAGCAGCTTGGGACTAGCGGAATACGAGCAGTACTTC.

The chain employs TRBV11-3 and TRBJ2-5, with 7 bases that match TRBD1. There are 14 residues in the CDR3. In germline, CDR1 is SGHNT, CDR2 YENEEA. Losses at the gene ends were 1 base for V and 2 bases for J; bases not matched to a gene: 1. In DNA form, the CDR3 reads TGTGCCAGCAGCTTAGCGACAGGGCAAGAGACCCAGTACTTC. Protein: CASSLATGQETQYF.

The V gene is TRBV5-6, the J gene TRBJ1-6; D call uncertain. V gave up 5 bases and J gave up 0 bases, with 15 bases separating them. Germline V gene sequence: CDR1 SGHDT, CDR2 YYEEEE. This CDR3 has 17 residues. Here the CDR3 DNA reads TGTGCCAGCAGTCTGGTCAGGCTCAGCTCCTATAATTCACCCCTCCACTTT. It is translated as CASSLVRLSSYNSPLHF.

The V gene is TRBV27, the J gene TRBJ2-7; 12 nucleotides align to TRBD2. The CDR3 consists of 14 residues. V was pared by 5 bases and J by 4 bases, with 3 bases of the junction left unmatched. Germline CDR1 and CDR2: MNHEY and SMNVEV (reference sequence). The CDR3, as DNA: TGTGCCAGCAGTCCGGGGACTAGCGGGTACGAGCAGTACTTC. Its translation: CASSPGTSGYEQYF.

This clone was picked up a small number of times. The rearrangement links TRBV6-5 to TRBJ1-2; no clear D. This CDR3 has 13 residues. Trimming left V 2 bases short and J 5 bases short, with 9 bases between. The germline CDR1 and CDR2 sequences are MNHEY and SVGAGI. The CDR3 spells CASSYGGKYGYTF. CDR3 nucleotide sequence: TGTGCCAGCAGTTACGGCGGGAAATATGGCTACACCTTC.

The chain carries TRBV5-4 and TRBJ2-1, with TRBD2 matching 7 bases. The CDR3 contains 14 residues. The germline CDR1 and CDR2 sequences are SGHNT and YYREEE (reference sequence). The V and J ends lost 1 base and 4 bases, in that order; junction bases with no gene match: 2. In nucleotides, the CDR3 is TGTGCCAGCAGCTTGCCTAGCGGATACAATGAGCAGTTCTTC. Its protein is CASSLPSGYNEQFF. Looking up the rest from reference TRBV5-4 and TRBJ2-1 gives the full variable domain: ETGVTQSPTHLIKTRGQQVTLRCSSQSGHNTVSWYQQALGQGPQFIFQYYREEENGRGNFPPRFSGLQFPNYSSELNVNALELDDSALYLCASSLPSGYNEQFFGPGTRLTVL.

Written as DNA, the CDR3 is TGTGCCAGTACCTCCAGGACAGGGCCCTACGAGCAGTACTTC. It encodes CASTSRTGPYEQYF. This sequence joins TRBV19 and TRBJ2-7, with 8 bases that match TRBD1. CDR1 is LNHDA and CDR2 is SQIVND in the germline V gene (reference sequence). CDR3 size: 14 residues. V lost 7 bases to trimming and J lost 2 bases; unmatched junction nucleotides: 7.

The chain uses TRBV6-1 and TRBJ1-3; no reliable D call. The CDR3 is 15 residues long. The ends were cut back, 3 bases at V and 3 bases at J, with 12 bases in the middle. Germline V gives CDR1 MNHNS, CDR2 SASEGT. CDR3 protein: CASSEFPGSGNTIYF. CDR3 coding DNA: TGTGCCAGCAGTGAGTTTCCGGGGAGTGGAAACACCATATATTTT.

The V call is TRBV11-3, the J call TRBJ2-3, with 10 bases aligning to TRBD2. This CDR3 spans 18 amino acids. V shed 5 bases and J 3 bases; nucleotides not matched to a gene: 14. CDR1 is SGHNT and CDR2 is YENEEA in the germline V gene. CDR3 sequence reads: CASSPGGGTSGITDTQYF. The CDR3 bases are TGTGCCAGCAGCCCAGGGGGAGGAACTAGCGGGATTACAGATACGCAGTATTTT.

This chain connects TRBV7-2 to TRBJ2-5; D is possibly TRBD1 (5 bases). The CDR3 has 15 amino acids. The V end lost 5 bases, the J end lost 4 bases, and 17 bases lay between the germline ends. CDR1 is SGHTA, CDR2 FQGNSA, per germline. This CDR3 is CASSPTWGSRETQYF. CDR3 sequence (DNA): TGTGCCAGCAGCCCAACCTGGGGCAGTCGAGAGACCCAGTACTTC.